This passage covers 15 T cell receptor beta chains from one sample sequenced in a study of T-cell memory formation after mild COVID-19 (dated by TCRdb to the early 2020s). Receptor amplification or capture employed 5' RACE. TCRdb lists the instrument as Illumina NovaSeq 6000. TCRdb passed the public sequencing reads through fastp at Q25 and MiXCR, retaining productive beta sequences. For every CDR3 protein sequence, its rows merge into one entry that carries the most common genes and DNA. Within this sample are hundreds of thousands of distinct CDR3 sequences, with around 27% of them counted one time only. Jointly, the top ten make up roughly 13% of the sample. Specimen: PBMCs or a T cell subset sorted from them (not recorded which). Every receptor here comes from an adult woman who had mild COVID-19 (a few samples of this study predate the infection). The sample titles of this study are shuffled in the database, so cell type and time point are left out; the donor was told from shared clones.

This clonotype was seen repeatedly, ten times or more. J is TRBJ2-3 and V is TRBV29-1, with D maybe TRBD2 (6 bases). Germline CDR1 SQVTM, CDR2 ANQGSEA. With 4 bases removed from V and 3 bases from J, the gap between germline ends came to 14 bases. The CDR3 loop spans 14 amino acids. The CDR3 here is CSVGYGGSTDTQYF. The CDR3 coding sequence is TGCAGCGTTGGGTATGGGGGGAGTACAGATACGCAGTATTTT.

The table lists this clonotype with many counts. The V call is TRBV20-1, the J call TRBJ2-7, with TRBD1 matching 8 bases. Germline V gene lookup returns CDR1 DFQATT and CDR2 SNEGSKA (reference sequence). Trimming removed 6 bases from V and 5 bases from J; junction bases left unmatched: 15. This CDR3 has 15 amino acids. CDR3 region: CSAGPLRQGADEQYF. Written as DNA, the CDR3 is TGCAGTGCGGGCCCCCTTCGGCAGGGGGCTGACGAGCAGTACTTC.

The rearrangement links TRBV9 to TRBJ2-2, with D possibly being TRBD2 (6 bases). The V and J ends lost 0 bases and 6 bases respectively, with 18 bases between them. The CDR3 contains 17 residues. The germline V gene has CDR1 SGDLS and CDR2 YYNGEE. The CDR3 DNA follows: TGTGCCAGCAGCGTAGCGGGAGCTGCCCCCCTTTCCGGGGAGCTGTTTTTT. It yields the protein CASSVAGAAPLSGELFF.

This clonotype was recorded a few times. This chain uses TRBV3-1 with TRBJ2-3; D possibly uses TRBD1 or TRBD2 (5 bases each). Germline V gene lookup returns CDR1 LGHDT and CDR2 YNNKEL (reference sequence). The CDR3 totals 13 residues. V lost 5 bases and J 0 bases, leaving 6 bases between the germline ends. CDR3: CASSGDSTDTQYF. As DNA, the CDR3 is TGTGCCAGCAGCGGGGACAGCACAGATACGCAGTATTTT.

This clonotype came up a few times. This chain uses TRBV6-1 with TRBJ2-7; 7 bases fit TRBD1. The CDR3 sequence is 14 residues long. V was clipped by 7 bases and J by 1 base; unmatched bases: 7. Per germline, CDR1 MNHNS and CDR2 SASEGT. The chain's CDR3 is CASNRDRGSYEQYF. In DNA, the CDR3 is TGTGCCAGCAACCGGGACAGAGGATCCTACGAGCAGTACTTC.

V and J are TRBV6-6 and TRBJ1-1; D is undetermined. The V gene lost 6 bases and the J gene lost 2 bases, with 25 bases spanning the gap. Germline-derived CDR1 and CDR2 are MNHNY and SVGAGI (reference sequence). CDR3 length equals 18 residues. The CDR3: CASSRPGWNPLSNTEAFF. CDR3 bases: TGTGCCAGCAGCAGGCCCGGTTGGAATCCCCTCAGTAACACTGAAGCTTTCTTT.

This clonotype was detected only a few times. The chain combines TRBV20-1 with TRBJ1-2; 9 nucleotides line up with TRBD1. The CDR3 spans 13 residues. CDR1 is DFQATT and CDR2 is SNEGSKA in the germline V gene (reference sequence). Trimming removed 6 bases from V and 4 bases from J; junction bases left unmatched: 6. The DNA of the CDR3 is TGCAGTGCGGAGGGACAGGGTTCCTATGGCTACACCTTC. Its protein is CSAEGQGSYGYTF.

The rearrangement joins TRBV11-1 to TRBJ2-7; 7 bases match TRBD1. This CDR3 comprises 14 residues. CDR1 and CDR2 (germline): SGHAT, FQDESV (reference sequence). V lost 8 bases, J lost 2 bases, and 9 bases stayed unmatched. In nucleotides, the CDR3 is TGTGCCAGCCGGCCGGGGACAGTAACCTACGAGCAGTACTTC. It yields the protein CASRPGTVTYEQYF.

This clonotype showed up just a few times. The chain joins TRBV2 to TRBJ2-7; possible D gene TRBD1, 5 bases. The CDR3 sequence is 14 residues long. Trimming shortened V by 6 bases and J by 2 bases, and 14 bases separated the two germline ends. Germline V gene sequence: CDR1 SNHLY, CDR2 FYNNEI. Here the CDR3 DNA reads TGTGCCAGCAGACCCGACAGTGTGGCCTACGAGCAGTACTTC. This translates into CASRPDSVAYEQYF.

This clonotype was recorded a few times. The chain employs TRBV12-3 or TRBV12-4 and TRBJ2-5, with D perhaps matching TRBD2 (5 bases). Trimming removed 5 bases from V and 5 bases from J, with 18 bases in between. This CDR3 has 15 amino acids. The CDR3 region has the DNA TGTGCCAGCAGTCCTGGACTGAAATTTCATGAGACCCAGTACTTC. This sequence encodes CASSPGLKFHETQYF.

This rearrangement joins TRBV5-4 to TRBJ1-1, with TRBD1 matching over 8 bases. Trimming cost V 1 base and J 3 bases; bases outside gene matches: 2. Germline values: CDR1 SGHNT, CDR2 YYREEE (reference sequence). The CDR3 is made up of 14 amino acids. The CDR3 sequence: CASSLLQGDTEAFF. In DNA, the CDR3 is TGTGCCAGCAGCTTGCTACAGGGGGACACTGAAGCTTTCTTT.

This clonotype has only a few counts. The chain employs TRBV29-1 and TRBJ2-3; TRBD2 matches at 12 bases. The CDR3 length is 14 residues. Germline CDR1 reads SQVTM; CDR2 reads ANQGSEA. The trim removed 8 bases at V and 2 bases at J, leaving 5 bases unmatched. CDR3 sequence (DNA): TGCAGCAGTGGGACTAGCGGGCTCACAGATACGCAGTATTTT. Amino acids: CSSGTSGLTDTQYF.

The CDR3 DNA reads as TGTGCCAGCAGCTTAGACGGGGGAGGAGCCGCGGGGGAGCTGTTTTTT. Its protein product is CASSLDGGGAAGELFF. V usage is TRBV7-6 and J usage is TRBJ2-2; D might be TRBD2 (6 bases). Germline V lookup: CDR1 SGHVS, CDR2 FNYEAQ. The germline V and J ends were trimmed by 1 base and 8 bases, with 17 bases remaining between them. This CDR3 region has 16 residues. The complete variable domain, with remaining parts taken from reference TRBV7-6 and TRBJ2-2, reads GAGVSQSPRYKVTKRGQDVALRCDPISGHVSLYWYRQALGQGPEFLTYFNYEAQQDKSGLPNDRFSAERPEGSISTLTIQRTEQRDSAMYRCASSLDGGGAAGELFFGEGSRLTVL.

V and J are TRBV7-6 and TRBJ1-1; 7 nucleotides align to TRBD1. This CDR3 has 15 residues. Trimming at V came to 3 bases and at J to 5 bases, leaving 9 bases not matched to a gene. The germline V gene encodes CDR1 SGHVS and CDR2 FNYEAQ. CDR3 amino acids: CASSLERGLGTEAFF. CDR3 sequence (DNA): TGTGCCAGCAGCTTGGAGAGGGGGCTGGGGACTGAAGCTTTCTTT.

This rearrangement joins TRBV3-1 to TRBJ1-1; TRBD1 might be the D (5 bases). Germline lookup yields CDR1 LGHDT and CDR2 YNNKEL (reference sequence). Trimming pared 0 bases from V and 8 bases from J, leaving 10 bases between. The CDR3 is 13 residues long. Written as DNA, the CDR3 is TGTGCCAGCAGCCAAGAACGGGGGGGGGAAGCTTTCTTT. Protein product: CASSQERGGEAFF. Full variable domain (outside the CDR3, taken from reference TRBV3-1 and TRBJ1-1): DTAVSQTPKYLVTQMGNDKSIKCEQNLGHDTMYWYKQDSKKFLKIMFSYNNKELIINETVPNRFSPKSPDKAHLNLHINSLELGDSAVYFCASSQERGGEAFFGQGTRLTVV.